This TCR beta chain was profiled in a study of cytomegalovirus exposure and HLA in healthy donors. Study-wide findings and caveats: V- and J-gene trimming in TCR beta was tied to a missense DCLRE1C variant by an analysis performed later. A further, later analysis showed that HLA-associated TCR beta chains (compared with equally common others) were more clonally expanded.

A word on this clone: Its specificity is not known.

PCR primers comprised 60 Vbeta and 13 Jbeta primers. Profiled with immunoSEQ multiplex PCR; TCRdb holds only in-frame clones, not every one. The sample includes some 220,000 clones, about 77% of them seen just once. J lost 2 bases, V lost 5 bases, and 11 bases had no gene match. Germline CDR1 and CDR2: SGHDN and FVKESK. The CDR3 is 17 amino acids. This TCR was recovered from a boy aged 5 to 17 in good health and CMV-seronegative. The chain carries TRBV14 and TRBJ1-4; 7 bases agree with TRBD1. Material: PBMCs. The CDR3 DNA follows: TGTGCCAGCAGCTCGGAGACAGGGCTAGGCACTAATGAAAAACTGTTTTTT. It yields the protein CASSSETGLGTNEKLFF.